Shown below are 21 T cell receptor beta chains from a single sample sequenced in a study of tumor-infiltrating lymphocytes in primary liver carcinoma. TCR beta cDNA was reverse-transcribed from roughly 520 ng of total RNA. The reaction used a constant-region primer and ProtoScript II reverse transcriptase. Investigators got TCR beta libraries out of three nested multiplex PCR rounds, done with slightly modified ARM-PCR. Use of TRBV1-TRBV30 forward primers with a C-beta reverse primer characterized the first two PCR rounds, which lasted about 11 cycles each. Via MiXCR, TCRdb re-called the multiplex PCR reads, giving one row per CDR3 protein. The sample includes approximately 340,000 distinct CDR3 sequences, around three fifths of them seen just once. The blood RNA (from unsorted whole blood) was obtained, and germline DNA was also extracted. The specimen was peripheral blood. These receptors were taken from a man aged 40-50 years with primary liver carcinoma and hepatitis B virus infection.

For this clonotype: No conserved phenylalanine or tryptophan ends this CDR3, so it is likely a read error. The genes are TRBV6-2 or TRBV6-3 and TRBJ2-2, with 12 bases aligning to TRBD2. CDR3 size: 17 residues. J gave up 5 bases and V 9 bases, and 13 bases lay outside the gene matches. Germline V lookup: CDR1 MNHEY, CDR2 SVGEGT. CDR3 region: CASSTTSGRRETGELFL. CDR3 sequence (DNA): TGTGCCAGTTCCACTACTAGCGGGAGGCGTGAGACCGGGGAGCTGTTTCTT.

Worth noting for this clonotype: A read error is possible here, since a much larger clone lies one base away. The J gene is TRBJ2-7, the V gene TRBV12-3 or TRBV12-4, with no clear D. There are 12 residues in the CDR3. The CDR3: CAGSRPSYEQYF. As DNA, the CDR3 is TGTGCCGGCAGCCGCCCTTCCTACGAGCAGTACTTC.

This clonotype was seen only a few times. The V and J genes are TRBV7-9 and TRBJ1-1; 8 positions agree with TRBD1. V was pared by 4 bases and J by 8 bases, with 3 bases of the junction left unmatched. The germline CDR1 and CDR2 sequences are SEHNR and FQNEAQ (reference sequence). This CDR3 is built from 12 residues. The CDR3 spells CASSSGQVEAFF. The DNA of the CDR3 is TGTGCCAGCAGCTCGGGACAGGTCGAAGCTTTCTTT.

Comment on this clonotype: An end of the junction does not agree with germline; a read error may underlie this. This chain joins TRBV11-1 and TRBJ2-3; a weak D match, TRBD2 (6 bases). The CDR3 extends over 20 amino acids. CDR1 SGHAT and CDR2 FQDESV come from the germline V gene (reference sequence). As DNA, the CDR3 is TGTGCCAGCAGCTTAGACAGCGGGCCTGTAACACGAACCTCCTACAATGAGCAGTTCTTT. Amino acid sequence: CASSLDSGPVTRTSYNEQFF.

This clonotype showed up just once. Mismatch with germline at one junction end may stem from a read error. This chain connects TRBV5-1 to TRBJ2-2, with 8 bases fitting TRBD1. Germline loops: CDR1 SGHRS, CDR2 YFSETQ. The CDR3 totals 15 residues. The CDR3 coding sequence is TGCGCCAGCAGCCAAAGGACAGGGAACACCGGGGAGCTGTTGTTT. Protein sequence: CASSQRTGNTGELLF.

The chain recombines TRBV5-4 with TRBJ2-7, with D tentatively TRBD1 (5 bases). The germline V gene has CDR1 SGHNT and CDR2 YYREEE (reference sequence). With 1 base removed from V and 6 bases from J, the gap between germline ends came to 17 bases. The CDR3 loop spans 15 amino acids. CDR3 sequence: CASSLPPGIFGEQYF. The CDR3 bases are TGTGCCAGCAGCTTGCCGCCAGGGATCTTTGGCGAGCAGTACTTC.

As to this clonotype: The junction does not match germline at one end; this may be a read error. The rearrangement links TRBV29-1 to TRBJ1-1; D not resolved. Germline V gene lookup returns CDR1 SQVTM and CDR2 ANQGSEA. The CDR3 is 12 residues long. CDR3 in DNA: TGCAGCGTTGAATCCGGGGTCACTGAAGATTTCTTT. Protein: CSVESGVTEDFF.

As to this clonotype: The CDR3 does not end in the conserved phenylalanine or tryptophan, so this is likely a read error. It is unclear where the CDR3 begins or ends on the DNA, so no DNA is shown, and the CDR3 is as TCRdb lists it. V usage is TRBV12-3 or TRBV12-4 and J usage is TRBJ1-1. The CDR3 has 11 residues if both end residues are counted. CDR3 protein: CASSLLTEDFC.

The gene calls are TRBV4-3 and TRBJ2-7; weak D call: TRBD2 (6 bases). Germline lookup yields CDR1 LGHNA and CDR2 YSLEER. Deletions cut 0 bases from V and 3 bases from J, with 15 bases between. The CDR3 has 16 amino acids. CDR3 region: CASSQEIAASYYEQYF. CDR3 sequence (DNA): TGCGCCAGCAGCCAAGAAATAGCGGCGAGCTACTACGAGCAGTACTTC.

This clonotype was recorded only once. The chain is built from TRBV11-3 and TRBJ2-7; D perhaps matches TRBD2 (7 bases). CDR1 is SGHNT and CDR2 is YENEEA in the germline V gene. Trimming shortened V by 3 bases and J by 7 bases, and 34 bases separated the two germline ends. CDR3 length equals 20 residues. The DNA of the CDR3 is TGTGCCAGCAGCTTGGGCCTGATTAGCGGGTTAGGGGGGTCCTACAATGAGCAGTACTTC. Its translation is CASSLGLISGLGGSYNEQYF.

In its sample, this clonotype was seen many times. The chain has TRBV6-1 and TRBJ1-3, with D uncertain. Trimming shortened V by 1 base and J by 2 bases, and 9 bases separated the two germline ends. CDR3 size: 15 residues. CDR1 and CDR2 (germline): MNHNS, SASEGT. The CDR3 DNA follows: TGTGCCAGCAGTGAAGGAGGGCAGACTGGAAACACCATATATTTT. The encoded protein is CASSEGGQTGNTIYF.

Regarding this clonotype: This sequence may be a read error, since a much larger clone differs from it by one base. This chain uses TRBV5-5 with TRBJ2-2; weak D call: TRBD2 (6 bases). This CDR3 is built from 14 residues. Germline V gene data show CDR1 as SGHKS and CDR2 as YYEKEE (reference sequence). CDR3: CASRAGTLVGGLFF. Here the CDR3 DNA reads TGTGCCAGCAGGGCCGGGACTCTGGTCGGGGGGCTGTTTTTT. The whole variable domain, remainder taken from reference TRBV5-5 and TRBJ2-2, is DAGVTQSPTHLIKTRGQQVTLRCSPISGHKSVSWYQQVLGQGPQFIFQYYEKEERGRGNFPDRFSARQFPNYSSELNVNALLLGDSALYLCASRAGTLVGGLFFGEGSRLTVL.

The CDR3 DNA is TGTGCCAGCAGCAACGCGGGAGGGGGTAACGGGGAGCTGTTTTTT. Residues: CASSNAGGGNGELFF. The J gene is TRBJ2-2, the V gene TRBV4-2; 9 bases match TRBD2. J lost 7 bases, V lost 5 bases, and 8 bases had no gene match. Germline V lookup: CDR1 LGHNA, CDR2 YNFKEQ. CDR3 size: 15 residues.

Concerning this clonotype: At one end, the junction sequence differs from germline, possibly due to a read error. CDR3 coding DNA: TGTACCAGCATCATCGGACAAGTGGATACGCAGTATTTT. Protein: CTSIIGQVDTQYF. V gene TRBV11-3 combines with J gene TRBJ2-3, with D possibly TRBD1 on 5 matching bases. The CDR3 spans 13 residues. Germline V gives CDR1 SGHNT, CDR2 YENEEA.

Remarks on this clonotype: One junction end does not reproduce the germline sequence, and a read error may be involved. The chain links TRBV5-1 to TRBJ2-5; D gene uncertain. The length of the CDR3 is 15 residues. CDR1 and CDR2 from the germline V gene are SGHRS and YFSETQ. CDR3 sequence: CASSLQPLGQEIQYF. The CDR3 bases are TGCGCCAGCAGTCTACAGCCCCTTGGCCAAGAGATCCAGTACTTC.

The J gene is TRBJ1-1, the V gene TRBV7-9; 9 bases are shared with TRBD1. CDR1 is SEHNR and CDR2 is FQNEAQ in the germline V gene (reference sequence). CDR3 length: 14 residues. V lost 3 bases to trimming and J lost 4 bases; unmatched junction nucleotides: 3. The CDR3 loop reads CASSLGTGITEAFF. The CDR3 DNA follows: TGTGCCAGCAGCTTGGGGACAGGGATCACTGAAGCTTTCTTT.

Many counts were recorded for this clonotype. The rearrangement uses TRBV29-1 and TRBJ1-4, with D maybe TRBD1 (5 bases). The CDR3 extends over 13 amino acids. CDR1 is SQVTM, CDR2 ANQGSEA, per germline. V was clipped by 5 bases and J by 7 bases, with 14 bases between them. This CDR3 reads CSVRDSGGEKLFF. DNA of the CDR3: TGCAGCGTTCGTGACAGCGGCGGTGAAAAACTGTTTTTT. Full variable domain (outside the CDR3, taken from reference TRBV29-1 and TRBJ1-4): SAVISQKPSRDICQRGTSLTIQCQVDSQVTMMFWYRQQPGQSLTLIATANQGSEATYESGFVIDKFPISRPNLTFSTLTVSNMSPEDSSIYLCSVRDSGGEKLFFGSGTQLSVL.

This clonotype was seen ten or more times. J is TRBJ2-1 and V is TRBV10-2, with 7 bases matching TRBD2. With 6 bases clipped from V and 2 bases from J, the junction kept 10 bases outside the gene matches. The CDR3 extends over 16 amino acids. Germline CDR1 is WSHSY and CDR2 is SAAADI. The CDR3 bases are TGCGCCAGCAGACCCCTTAGCGGGCGGGCCTACAATGAGCAGTTCTTC. This translates into CASRPLSGRAYNEQFF.

The rearrangement links TRBV11-2 to TRBJ2-2; unclear D gene. Germline V gives CDR1 SGHAT, CDR2 FQNNGV. V was pared by 3 bases and J by 4 bases, with 12 bases between. The CDR3 is made up of 15 amino acids. The CDR3 DNA sequence: TGTGCCAGCAGCTTGATATGGGGTGTCACCGGGGAGCTGTTTTTT. Encoded protein: CASSLIWGVTGELFF.

The chain has TRBV11-2 and TRBJ2-6, with no clear D. The CDR3 contains 19 residues. CDR1 and CDR2 (germline): SGHAT, FQNNGV. V was pared by 0 bases and J by 0 bases, with 15 bases between. CDR3 protein: CASSLEGIELSSGANVLTF. The CDR3 bases are TGTGCCAGCAGCTTAGAGGGGATAGAGCTGAGCTCTGGGGCCAACGTCCTGACTTTC.

The rearrangement links TRBV7-6 to TRBJ2-7; tentatively, D is TRBD2 (6 bases). Germline V CDR1 and CDR2: SGHVS, FNYEAQ. Trimming removed 5 bases from V and 3 bases from J, with 11 bases in between. There are 13 residues in the CDR3. The DNA for the CDR3 is TGTGCCAGCAGCCGGGGACTTAACTACGAGCAGTACTTC. Amino acid sequence: CASSRGLNYEQYF.